This TCR beta chain is drawn from a study of molecular identifiers for immune sequencing clone quantification. As for the study in general: Four of five RNA aliquots from around 18,000 or 91,000 naive CD8 T cells were sequenced.

In preparing bulk TCR libraries, previously described methods and listed TCR primers were used. From the PCR reads, TCRdb called clonotypes with MiXCR, one entry per CDR3 protein. The repertoire consists of under 350,000 distinct CDR3 sequences, with about a quarter occurring once and the leading ten covering roughly 0.7%. Germline assignment: CDR1 GTSNPN and CDR2 SVGIG (reference sequence). Trimming pared 4 bases from V and 4 bases from J, leaving 13 bases between. There are 13 residues in the CDR3. Naive CD8 libraries used about 17,000 to 1,000,000 sorted cells and 10%, 30% or 50% RNA. Worth noting for this clonotype: One base away lies a much larger clone, so this may be a sequencing read error.

V is TRBV30 and J is TRBJ2-5; no definite D call. Sequenced: naive CD8+ T cells from blood, with Jurkat cell RNA spiked in. Subset described: FACS-sorted CD8+CD4-CCR7+CD45RA+ naive T cells. The receptor comes from a human donor in good health. Some libraries in this study had Jurkat cell RNA spiked in. The CDR3 protein is CAWKSLRVETQYF. CDR3 in DNA: TGTGCCTGGAAGAGCCTAAGGGTAGAGACCCAGTACTTC.